This entry lists 2 T cell receptor beta chains sequenced from one sample in a study of cytomegalovirus exposure and HLA in healthy donors. The study ran its PCR with 60 Vbeta and 13 Jbeta primers. Sequenced by immunoSEQ multiplex PCR; TCRdb stores in-frame clones only, minus some. This sample contains roughly 150,000 clones. Material: PBMCs. The receptors were sampled from a woman in her forties or fifties in good health and CMV-seronegative.

This chain's CDR3 is CASSGGGDTQYF. DNA of the CDR3: TGTGCCAGCAGTGGGGGGGGAGATACGCAGTATTTT. The chain is built from TRBV25-1 and TRBJ2-3; TRBD2 matches at 7 bases. Germline V gene data show CDR1 as MGHDK and CDR2 as SYGVNS. The junction had 0 bases not matched to a gene; V was cut back by 4 bases and J by 5 bases. This CDR3 comprises 12 residues.

The chain joins TRBV7-9 to TRBJ2-2; D is possibly TRBD2 (5 bases). CDR1 and CDR2 (germline): SEHNR, FQNEAQ (reference sequence). The CDR3 runs to 12 residues. V dropped 5 bases and J dropped 7 bases, with 8 bases sitting between them. The DNA for the CDR3 is TGTGCCAGCAGCGGAGCGGACGGGGAGCTGTTTTTT. Encoded protein: CASSGADGELFF.